The 3 T cell receptor beta chains listed next were all sequenced from one sample in a study of prognosis after radiotherapy for stage I lung cancer (dated by TCRdb to the early 2020s). Reads for this sample came from an Illumina HiSeq 3000. Two rounds of multiplex PCR on genomic DNA were used to amplify the TCR beta CDR3 region. In the first round of PCR, primers specific to each TRBV and TRBJ gene were used, and the primer sequences are filed in Chinese patent CN105087789A. TCRdb passed the public sequencing reads through fastp at Q25 and MiXCR, retaining productive beta sequences. Each record represents a unique CDR3 protein, reported with the most common genes and DNA among its rows. Recorded for this sample are over 45,000 distinct CDR3 sequences; more than 25% of them occurred a single time. The ten biggest clones cover around 8.1% of the sample. The specimen comprised PBMCs, sampled before or after stereotactic body radiation therapy (not recorded which). Receptor source: a donor aged 50 or older with non-small cell lung cancer.

This clonotype was observed many times. V and J are TRBV6-1 and TRBJ1-2; 7 nucleotides line up with TRBD1. This CDR3 spans 16 amino acids. After removal of 6 bases from V and 4 bases from J, the junction contained 14 bases not matched to a gene. The germline CDR1 and CDR2 sequences are MNHNS and SASEGT. The CDR3 sequence is CASRLTRDSLSYGYTF. Written as DNA, the CDR3 is TGTGCCAGCAGACTTACCCGGGACAGCCTTTCCTATGGCTACACCTTC.

The table lists this clonotype with many counts. V usage is TRBV6-7 and J usage is TRBJ1-1, with no clear D. TRBV6-7 is an ORF for which the function is uncertain. The CDR3 covers 14 residues. The V gene lost 7 bases and the J gene lost 1 base, with 13 bases spanning the gap. The CDR3 DNA sequence: TGTGCCAGCAAGGACCCCAAGGAGAACACTGAAGCTTTCTTT. Amino acid sequence: CASKDPKENTEAFF.

With respect to this clonotype: This may arise from a read error, as a much more abundant clone is one base away. For the CDR3, the DNA is TGTCCCAGCTCACCCGGGACAGGACGCTACGAGCAGTACTTC. This codes for CPSSPGTGRYEQYF. The chain recombines TRBV18 with TRBJ2-7; TRBD1 matches 8 bases. This CDR3 comprises 14 residues. Germline values: CDR1 KGHSH, CDR2 LQKENI.